The entry that follows covers one T cell receptor (beta chain) sequence. Its specificity is not known. The data were obtained in a study of CD8 T cells in Susac syndrome. General study results and limits: Only a relatively small number of individuals were included in the TCR sequencing and HLA analysis.

The study used treatment-naive patients who had stable or active relapsing-remitting disease as multiple sclerosis controls. The authors negatively isolated CD8+ and CD4+ T cells and FACS-enriched TEMRA cells. The germline gives CDR1 LNHNV, CDR2 YYDKDF (reference sequence). The CDR3 has 15 amino acids. The V gene end was trimmed by 4 bases and the J gene end by 7 bases; junction bases not matched to a gene: 7. cDNA came from about 0.5 to 1 ug RNA primed by random hexamers. Across 54 Vbeta and 13 Jbeta, TCR beta CDR3 was amplified with immunoSEQ multiplex PCR. TCRdb re-called the immunoSEQ multiplex PCR reads through MiXCR, storing one row per CDR3 protein. The sample has approximately 300,000 distinct CDR3 sequences, roughly 90% seen once; the top ten hold more than 0.15%.

This TCR was sampled from a human donor with multiple sclerosis. The sample consisted of CD8+ T cells from PBMCs. This chain joins TRBV15 and TRBJ1-6; TRBD1 agrees at 7 bases. The CDR3 DNA follows: TGTGCCACCAGCACCCCGACAGGGTTGAATTCACCCCTCCACTTT. It specifies CATSTPTGLNSPLHF. The entire variable domain, with the rest obtained from reference TRBV15 and TRBJ1-6, is as follows: DAMVIQNPRYQVTQFGKPVTLSCSQTLNHNVMYWYQQKSSQAPKLLFHYYDKDFNNEADTPDNFQSRRPNTSFCFLDIRSPGLGDTAMYLCATSTPTGLNSPLHFGNGTRLTVT.